This TCR beta chain was sequenced in a study of T-cell reconstitution after alpha-beta-depleted transplantation in children. This clonotype was observed many times. This CDR3 has 14 amino acids. CDR1 and CDR2 from the germline V gene are SGHVS and FNYEAQ. Trimming took 3 bases from V and 6 from J, leaving 15 bases between them. The TCRbeta library incorporated unique molecular identifiers. From the PCR reads, TCRdb called clonotypes with MiXCR, one entry per CDR3 protein. The sample holds fewer than 700,000 distinct CDR3 sequences, about 21% seen once. Sequencing used PBMCs, mostly from graft donor cells, obtained 360 days after TCRalphabeta/CD19-depleted stem cell transplant. The J gene is TRBJ2-7, the V gene TRBV7-6; no clear D gene. The TCR originated in a boy less than two years old who had a stem cell transplant for acute myeloid leukemia, so the T cells may come from the graft donor. The chain's CDR3 is CASSFSSPAREQYF. CDR3 DNA: TGTGCCAGCAGCTTCTCTTCCCCGGCCCGCGAGCAGTACTTC.